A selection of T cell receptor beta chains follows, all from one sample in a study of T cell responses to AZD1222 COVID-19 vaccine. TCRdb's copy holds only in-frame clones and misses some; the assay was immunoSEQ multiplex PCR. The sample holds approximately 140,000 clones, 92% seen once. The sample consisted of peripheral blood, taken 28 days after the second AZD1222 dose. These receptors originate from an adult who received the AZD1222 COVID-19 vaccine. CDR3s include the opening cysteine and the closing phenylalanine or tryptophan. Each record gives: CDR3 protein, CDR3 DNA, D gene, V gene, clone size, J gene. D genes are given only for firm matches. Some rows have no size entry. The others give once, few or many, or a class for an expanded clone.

CDR3aa: CASSWTGGITGELFF
CDR3nt: TGTGCCAGCAGTTGGACAGGGGGAATAACCGGGGAGCTGTTTTTT
d_gene: TRBD1
v_gene: TRBV6-5
abundance: few
j_gene: TRBJ2-2

CDR3aa: CAIKADGGTEAFF
CDR3nt: TGTGCCATCAAAGCAGACGGCGGCACTGAAGCTTTCTTT
d_gene: -
v_gene: TRBV10-3
abundance: once
j_gene: TRBJ1-1

CDR3aa: CATSRDPGGQPQHF
CDR3nt: TGTGCCACCAGCAGAGATCCAGGGGGCCAGCCCCAGCATTTT
d_gene: TRBD1
v_gene: TRBV15
abundance: -
j_gene: TRBJ1-5

CDR3aa: CASAPPNQPQHF
CDR3nt: TGTGCCAGCGCCCCCCCCAATCAGCCCCAGCATTTT
d_gene: -
v_gene: TRBV28
abundance: -
j_gene: TRBJ1-5

CDR3aa: CASSSQATGADTQYF
CDR3nt: TGTGCCAGCAGCTCCCAGGCGACCGGGGCAGATACGCAGTATTTT
d_gene: -
v_gene: TRBV11-2
abundance: -
j_gene: TRBJ2-3

CDR3aa: CASSSGQNNEKLFF
CDR3nt: TGTGCCAGCAGCTCGGGACAGAACAATGAAAAACTGTTTTTT
d_gene: TRBD1
v_gene: TRBV5-8
abundance: -
j_gene: TRBJ1-4

CDR3aa: CASSPPGTVALEQYF
CDR3nt: TGTGCCAGCTCACCACCAGGTACAGTGGCCCTTGAGCAGTACTTC
d_gene: -
v_gene: TRBV18
abundance: -
j_gene: TRBJ2-7

CDR3aa: CASSYSSRDTGELFF
CDR3nt: TGTGCCAGCAGTTATTCTTCCCGGGACACCGGGGAGCTGTTTTTT
d_gene: -
v_gene: TRBV6-2/TRBV6-3
abundance: -
j_gene: TRBJ2-2

CDR3aa: CASSHRGDSPLHF
CDR3nt: TGTGCCAGCAGCCACCGGGGAGATTCACCCCTCCACTTT
d_gene: -
v_gene: TRBV27
abundance: -
j_gene: TRBJ1-6

CDR3aa: CASSLEIRLSGNTIYF
CDR3nt: TGTGCCAGCAGCTTAGAGATACGCCTCTCTGGAAACACCATATATTTT
d_gene: -
v_gene: TRBV7-9
abundance: -
j_gene: TRBJ1-3

CDR3aa: CASSKRRRGGNTIYF
CDR3nt: TGTGCCAGCAGCAAAAGGCGACGGGGCGGAAACACCATATATTTT
d_gene: -
v_gene: TRBV21-1
abundance: -
j_gene: TRBJ1-3

CDR3aa: CASSLSLRGDTEAFF
CDR3nt: TGCGCCAGCAGCCTTTCCCTCAGGGGGGACACTGAAGCTTTCTTT
d_gene: TRBD1
v_gene: TRBV4-1
abundance: -
j_gene: TRBJ1-1

CDR3aa: CASSLSGGYDEQYF
CDR3nt: TGTGCCAGCAGCCTTAGCGGGGGGTATGACGAGCAGTACTTC
d_gene: TRBD2
v_gene: TRBV9
abundance: -
j_gene: TRBJ2-7

CDR3aa: CASSETTGSFNYGYTF
CDR3nt: TGTGCCAGCTCGGAAACGACAGGGTCCTTCAACTATGGCTACACCTTC
d_gene: TRBD1
v_gene: TRBV18
abundance: -
j_gene: TRBJ1-2

CDR3aa: CASSTPRIGGADTQYF
CDR3nt: TGTGCCAGTAGTACGCCCCGTATAGGGGGAGCAGATACGCAGTATTTT
d_gene: -
v_gene: TRBV19
abundance: -
j_gene: TRBJ2-3

CDR3aa: CASSSAPDSYEQYF
CDR3nt: TGTGCCAGCAGTTCCGCGCCAGACTCCTACGAGCAGTACTTC
d_gene: -
v_gene: TRBV11-2
abundance: few
j_gene: TRBJ2-7

CDR3aa: CSASLGRGVYEQYF
CDR3nt: TGCAGTGCTAGTCTCGGGAGGGGGGTCTACGAGCAGTACTTC
d_gene: TRBD2
v_gene: TRBV20-1
abundance: -
j_gene: TRBJ2-7

CDR3aa: CASSFVDTQYF
CDR3nt: TGTGCCAGCAGCTTTGTAGATACGCAGTATTTT
d_gene: -
v_gene: TRBV5-4
abundance: -
j_gene: TRBJ2-3

CDR3aa: CASSPRDSRTDTQYF
CDR3nt: TGTGCCAGCTCACCCCGGGACAGTCGCACAGATACGCAGTATTTT
d_gene: TRBD1
v_gene: TRBV18
abundance: -
j_gene: TRBJ2-3

CDR3aa: CASSPLTGTGLNTEAFF
CDR3nt: TGTGCCAGCTCACCACTTACCGGGACAGGGTTGAACACTGAAGCTTTCTTT
d_gene: TRBD1
v_gene: TRBV18
abundance: -
j_gene: TRBJ1-1

CDR3aa: CASSLAFMGGQGDTQYF
CDR3nt: TGCGCCAGCAGCTTGGCCTTCATGGGGGGGCAGGGAGATACGCAGTATTTT
d_gene: -
v_gene: TRBV5-1
abundance: -
j_gene: TRBJ2-3

CDR3aa: CASSSVGAEAFF
CDR3nt: TGTGCCAGCAGCTCCGTGGGAGCTGAAGCTTTCTTT
d_gene: -
v_gene: TRBV7-9
abundance: once
j_gene: TRBJ1-1

CDR3aa: CASSLDSYEQYF
CDR3nt: TGTGCCAGCAGCCTCGACAGTTACGAGCAGTACTTC
d_gene: -
v_gene: TRBV4-2
abundance: few
j_gene: TRBJ2-7

CDR3aa: CASSSPKRIIKETQYF
CDR3nt: TGTGCCAGCAGTTCACCAAAGCGGATCATCAAAGAGACCCAGTACTTC
d_gene: -
v_gene: TRBV2
abundance: -
j_gene: TRBJ2-5

CDR3aa: CASSQRGQGDSPLHF
CDR3nt: TGTGCCAGCAGCCAACGGGGACAGGGGGATTCACCCCTCCACTTT
d_gene: TRBD1
v_gene: TRBV3-1/TRBV3-2
abundance: -
j_gene: TRBJ1-6

CDR3aa: CATSRDRVGGQPQHF
CDR3nt: TGTGCCACCAGCAGAGACAGGGTAGGAGGTCAGCCCCAGCATTTT
d_gene: -
v_gene: TRBV15
abundance: -
j_gene: TRBJ1-5

CDR3aa: CASSSSIRDRDYYGYTF
CDR3nt: TGTGCCAGCAGTTCCTCAATCCGGGACAGGGACTACTATGGCTACACCTTC
d_gene: TRBD1
v_gene: TRBV6-2/TRBV6-3
abundance: -
j_gene: TRBJ1-2

CDR3aa: CSVLSAGTDTQYF
CDR3nt: TGCAGCGTTTTATCAGCGGGCACAGATACGCAGTATTTT
d_gene: -
v_gene: TRBV29-1
abundance: -
j_gene: TRBJ2-3

CDR3aa: CASRVDTYEQYF
CDR3nt: TGTGCCAGCAGGGTGGATACCTACGAGCAGTACTTC
d_gene: -
v_gene: TRBV28
abundance: -
j_gene: TRBJ2-7

CDR3aa: CASSSVESNQPQHF
CDR3nt: TGTGCCAGCAGTTCGGTGGAAAGCAATCAGCCCCAGCATTTT
d_gene: -
v_gene: TRBV28
abundance: -
j_gene: TRBJ1-5

CDR3aa: CASSQDRGYYEQYF
CDR3nt: TGCGCCAGCAGCCAAGACAGGGGGTACTACGAGCAGTACTTC
d_gene: TRBD1
v_gene: TRBV4-3
abundance: -
j_gene: TRBJ2-7

CDR3aa: CASSPYRLGTASNQPQHF
CDR3nt: TGTGCCAGCTCACCATATCGCCTAGGGACAGCTAGCAATCAGCCCCAGCATTTT
d_gene: TRBD1
v_gene: TRBV18
abundance: few
j_gene: TRBJ1-5

CDR3aa: CASSQVLGNEKLFF
CDR3nt: TGTGCCAGCAGCCAAGTATTGGGTAATGAAAAACTGTTTTTT
d_gene: -
v_gene: TRBV4-2
abundance: -
j_gene: TRBJ1-4

CDR3aa: CASSLGAGEQFF
CDR3nt: TGCGCCAGCAGCCTGGGGGCAGGTGAGCAGTTCTTC
d_gene: -
v_gene: TRBV4-3
abundance: -
j_gene: TRBJ2-1

CDR3aa: CASFSDRWAADTQYF
CDR3nt: TGTGCCAGCTTCTCGGACAGGTGGGCAGCAGATACGCAGTATTTT
d_gene: TRBD1
v_gene: TRBV2
abundance: -
j_gene: TRBJ2-3

CDR3aa: CAISPAGSSSSYNSPLHF
CDR3nt: TGTGCCATCAGTCCGGCCGGGTCTTCAAGCTCCTATAATTCACCCCTCCACTTT
d_gene: -
v_gene: TRBV10-3
abundance: -
j_gene: TRBJ1-6

CDR3aa: CASSPTFGGGRYEAFF
CDR3nt: TGTGCCAGCAGTCCCACATTCGGGGGCGGTAGATATGAAGCTTTCTTT
d_gene: -
v_gene: TRBV28
abundance: -
j_gene: TRBJ1-1

CDR3aa: CASSQDRGGEQFF
CDR3nt: TGCGCCAGCAGCCAAGATCGGGGGGGTGAGCAGTTCTTC
d_gene: TRBD2
v_gene: TRBV4-1
abundance: -
j_gene: TRBJ2-1

CDR3aa: CASSFTGTDTQYF
CDR3nt: TGTGCCAGCAGCTTCACGGGCACAGATACGCAGTATTTT
d_gene: -
v_gene: TRBV7-2
abundance: -
j_gene: TRBJ2-3

CDR3aa: CASRELRTGGYEQYF
CDR3nt: TGTGCCAGCAGGGAGCTCCGGACAGGGGGCTACGAGCAGTACTTC
d_gene: TRBD1
v_gene: TRBV2
abundance: -
j_gene: TRBJ2-7

CDR3aa: CASRRGNTEAFF
CDR3nt: TGTGCCAGTAGGCGGGGGAACACTGAAGCTTTCTTT
d_gene: -
v_gene: TRBV19
abundance: -
j_gene: TRBJ1-1

CDR3aa: CAISAYPESSYNSPLHF
CDR3nt: TGTGCCATCAGTGCTTACCCCGAAAGCTCCTATAATTCACCCCTCCACTTT
d_gene: -
v_gene: TRBV10-3
abundance: once
j_gene: TRBJ1-6

CDR3aa: CSGGLAGEGPYYEQYF
CDR3nt: TGCAGCGGGGGACTAGCGGGAGAGGGACCGTACTACGAGCAGTACTTC
d_gene: TRBD2
v_gene: TRBV29-1
abundance: -
j_gene: TRBJ2-7

CDR3aa: CATSDPRAGDTEAFF
CDR3nt: TGTGCCACCAGTGATCCCAGGGCGGGGGACACTGAAGCTTTCTTT
d_gene: -
v_gene: TRBV24-1
abundance: -
j_gene: TRBJ1-1

CDR3aa: CASSPGRGGEAFF
CDR3nt: TGTGCCAGTAGCCCCGGGCGGGGTGGCGAAGCTTTCTTT
d_gene: -
v_gene: TRBV19
abundance: -
j_gene: TRBJ1-1